This T cell receptor beta chain was documented in a study of CD4 T cells in relation to SARS-CoV-2 and coronaviruses. As concerns this clone: Antigen specificity is unknown.

This CDR3 is 16 amino acids long. V was trimmed by 3 bases and J by 1 base, leaving 12 bases between them. The V gene's germline CDR1 is MRHNA and CDR2 SNTAGT. Study results and limitations: Crossreactive clones expanded significantly less to SARS-CoV-2 than monoreactive clones. In 55% to 75% of donors, memory CD4+ clonotypes crossrecognized SARS-CoV-2 and at least one common cold coronavirus spike.

Some clones are missing from TCRdb's copy, which holds only in-frame ones; the method was immunoSEQ multiplex PCR. The table shows roughly 71,000 clones, with over 70% occurring only once. Before the COVID-19 pandemic, during about 2010-2019, CD4+ T cells were taken from unexposed donors. The TCR originated in a human donor in good health. Sequenced input: memory CD4+ T cells from PBMCs. The rearrangement uses TRBV6-4 and TRBJ2-2; tentatively, D is TRBD1 (6 bases). The CDR3 reads CASSEQGTENTGELFF. Written as DNA, the CDR3 is TGTGCCAGCAGTGAGCAGGGGACCGAGAACACCGGGGAGCTGTTTTTT.